These T cell receptor beta chains were read from a single sample in a study of post-analysis software for immune sequencing data. A single record per CDR3 protein comes from TCRdb applying MiXCR to the PCR reads. The profile shows hundreds of thousands of distinct CDR3 sequences, 25% to 30% of them singletons. Material for sequencing was blood. Receptors originate from a girl aged 10 to 17 with multiple sclerosis. CDR3s include the opening cysteine and the closing phenylalanine or tryptophan. Each record gives: J gene, D gene, clone size, V gene, CDR3 protein, CDR3 DNA. The D gene is left open where the match is weak. The listing skips clone size in some rows; elsewhere it reads once, few, many or a size class.

TRBJ2-7,TRBD2,NA,TRBV7-2,CASSPGLAEWYEQYF,TGTGCCAGCAGCCCAGGCCTAGCGGAATGGTACGAGCAGTACTTC
TRBJ2-1,TRBD1,NA,TRBV14,CASSQVDRGHYNEQFF,TGTGCCAGCAGCCAAGTTGACAGGGGACACTACAATGAGCAGTTCTTC
TRBJ2-1,NA,NA,TRBV15,CATSRVGGMSYNEQFF,TGTGCCACCAGCAGGGTAGGAGGGATGTCCTACAATGAGCAGTTCTTC
TRBJ1-2,NA,NA,TRBV12-3/TRBV12-4,CASSLVRTGNYGYTF,TGTGCCAGCAGTTTGGTCAGGACCGGTAACTATGGCTACACCTTC
TRBJ1-2,TRBD1,NA,TRBV20-1,CSARDPTGTVNYGYTF,TGCAGTGCTAGAGATCCAACCGGGACAGTTAACTATGGCTACACCTTC
TRBJ2-3,NA,NA,TRBV5-1,CASSFENRYTDTQYF,TGCGCCAGCAGCTTTGAGAACAGGTACACAGATACGCAGTATTTT
TRBJ2-3,NA,few,TRBV20-1,CSATWAGASTDTQYF,TGCAGTGCTACCTGGGCAGGGGCAAGCACAGATACGCAGTATTTT
TRBJ2-4,TRBD1,NA,TRBV7-2,CASSLVDRGLGIQYF,TGTGCCAGCAGCTTAGTCGACAGGGGGCTTGGCATTCAGTACTTC
TRBJ2-3,NA,few,TRBV9,CASSNEGTDTQYF,TGTGCCAGCAGCAACGAGGGCACAGATACGCAGTATTTT
TRBJ1-2,NA,many,TRBV4-3,CASSQAITGGYGYTF,TGCGCCAGCAGCCAAGCCATCACCGGCGGCTATGGCTACACCTTC
TRBJ2-7,NA,NA,TRBV6-2/TRBV6-3,CASSYSDNLYEQYF,TGTGCCAGCAGTTACTCGGATAACCTCTACGAGCAGTACTTC
TRBJ2-5,NA,NA,TRBV20-1,CSASGAQYF,TGCAGTGCTAGCGGGGCCCAGTACTTC
TRBJ2-3,TRBD2,few,TRBV5-5,CASSLVLAGAGDTQYF,TGTGCCAGCAGCTTGGTACTAGCGGGGGCTGGAGATACGCAGTATTTT
TRBJ1-2,NA,few,TRBV25-1,CASSPGAGYTF,TGTGCCAGCAGTCCCGGGGCTGGCTACACCTTC
TRBJ2-7,TRBD1,NA,TRBV20-1,CSARDSGTGGFNEQYF,TGCAGTGCTAGAGATTCCGGGACAGGGGGTTTCAATGAGCAGTACTTC
TRBJ1-1,NA,NA,TRBV10-3,CAIRQGGNTEAFF,TGTGCCATCAGGCAGGGAGGGAACACTGAAGCTTTCTTT
TRBJ2-1,TRBD2,few,TRBV7-2,CASSPSSGGANEQFF,TGTGCCAGCAGCCCCTCCAGCGGGGGGGCAAATGAGCAGTTCTTC
TRBJ2-1,TRBD2,NA,TRBV12-3/TRBV12-4,CASRSLAGGFNEQFF,TGTGCCAGCAGGAGTCTAGCGGGGGGGTTCAATGAGCAGTTCTTC
TRBJ2-7,NA,few,TRBV4-3,CASSRGGWNEQYF,TGCGCCAGCAGCCGAGGCGGTTGGAACGAGCAGTACTTC
TRBJ1-4,NA,few,TRBV7-9,CASSLGIEGKLFF,TGTGCCAGCAGCTTAGGAATAGAAGGAAAACTGTTTTTT
TRBJ2-7,NA,NA,TRBV4-1,CASSHGSPANEQYF,TGCGCCAGCAGCCATGGGAGTCCCGCCAACGAGCAGTACTTC
TRBJ2-7,TRBD2,many,TRBV10-3,CAGGTSYEQYF,TGTGCCGGAGGGACTAGCTACGAGCAGTACTTC
TRBJ2-6,NA,few,TRBV28,CASRTTVPNVLTF,TGTGCCAGCAGGACCACAGTGCCCAACGTCCTGACTTTC
TRBJ1-4,NA,NA,TRBV11-2,CASSFALRTTEKLFF,TGTGCCAGCAGCTTCGCCCTCAGGACGACAGAAAAACTGTTTTTT
TRBJ2-1,NA,NA,TRBV6-5,CASSYAGFSSYNEQFF,TGTGCCAGCAGTTACGCAGGGTTTAGCTCCTACAATGAGCAGTTCTTC
TRBJ1-2,NA,few,TRBV18,CASSPPGRAYGYTF,TGTGCCAGCTCACCACCGGGGAGAGCCTATGGCTACACCTTC
TRBJ2-7,TRBD2,few,TRBV28,CASSPQREISYEQYF,TGTGCCAGCAGTCCCCAGCGGGAGATTTCCTACGAGCAGTACTTC
TRBJ1-3,NA,NA,TRBV7-8,CASSFGSGNTIYF,TGTGCCAGCAGCTTCGGCTCTGGAAACACCATATATTTT
TRBJ1-1,TRBD1,NA,TRBV20-1,CSAPGTGTNTEAFF,TGCAGTGCTCCCGGGACAGGGACGAACACTGAAGCTTTCTTT
TRBJ2-7,NA,few,TRBV20-1,CSARPPLGAVSEQYF,TGCAGTGCTAGGCCCCCACTAGGGGCGGTTAGCGAGCAGTACTTC
TRBJ1-5,TRBD1,few,TRBV27,CASSLSAGGYSNQPQHF,TGTGCCAGCAGTTTATCGGCAGGGGGATATAGCAATCAGCCCCAGCATTTT
TRBJ2-1,TRBD1,few,TRBV7-2,CASSLTGTGAYNEQFF,TGTGCCAGCAGCTTGACCGGGACAGGGGCATACAATGAGCAGTTCTTC
TRBJ1-2,NA,NA,TRBV2,CASSEDGSFRTAENYGYTF,TGTGCCAGCAGTGAGGACGGGAGCTTCAGGACAGCTGAGAACTATGGCTACACCTTC
TRBJ2-5,NA,few,TRBV7-2,CASSLDRRAAETQYF,TGTGCCAGCAGCTTAGATCGCAGGGCTGCAGAGACCCAGTACTTC
TRBJ1-4,NA,few,TRBV6-6,CASSYTGRLNEKLFF,TGTGCCAGCAGTTACACCGGACGTCTTAATGAAAAACTGTTTTTT
TRBJ2-5,NA,once,TRBV20-1,CSAREIAKETQYF,TGCAGTGCTAGAGAAATTGCTAAAGAGACCCAGTACTTC
TRBJ2-1,TRBD2,few,TRBV12-3/TRBV12-4,CASSPSGAGVMNEQFF,TGTGCCAGCAGCCCCTCCGGGGCGGGGGTTATGAATGAGCAGTTCTTC
TRBJ2-2,TRBD2,NA,TRBV3-1,CASSPLAGVNANTGELFF,TGTGCCAGCAGCCCGCTAGCGGGGGTGAACGCGAACACCGGGGAGCTGTTTTTT